These T cell receptor beta chains were read from a single sample in a study of cytomegalovirus exposure and HLA in healthy donors. Only in-frame clones appear in the TCRdb table, and some are missing; sequencing was by immunoSEQ multiplex PCR. The sample records 65,000 to 75,000 clones, roughly four fifths being singletons. Sequencing was performed on PBMCs. The source of these receptors is a man aged 45 to 65 in good health and CMV-seronegative. Each CDR3 is given with its conserved first and last residue. A D gene is named only where the DNA matches it firmly. Only part of the rows carry a size: once, few, many, or a class if the clone is expanded.

D gene | CDR3 length | J gene | V gene | clone size | CDR3 protein | CDR3 DNA
- | 14 | TRBJ2-1 | TRBV6-1 | few | CASSEAGGYNEQFF | TGTGCCAGCAGTGAAGCGGGGGGCTACAATGAGCAGTTCTTC
TRBD2 | 15 | TRBJ2-7 | TRBV27 | - | CASRRGASGNYEQYF | TGTGCCAGCAGAAGGGGGGCTAGCGGGAACTACGAGCAGTACTTC
- | 15 | TRBJ1-5 | TRBV5-6 | - | CASSLGPGSNQPQHF | TGTGCCAGCAGCTTGGGGCCCGGGAGTAATCAGCCCCAGCATTTT
- | 17 | TRBJ2-1 | TRBV7-8 | - | CASSERPVPGGNNEQFF | TGTGCCAGCAGCGAGCGGCCCGTACCAGGAGGGAACAATGAGCAGTTCTTC
TRBD1 | 14 | TRBJ1-2 | TRBV28 | - | CASTKSGTGPVYTF | TGTGCCAGCACAAAATCAGGGACAGGGCCAGTCTACACCTTC
- | 15 | TRBJ1-2 | TRBV30 | - | CAWSVSSLGGYGYTF | TGTGCCTGGAGTGTAAGCTCTCTCGGGGGGTATGGCTACACCTTC
- | 14 | TRBJ2-1 | TRBV11-3 | - | CASSAGRINNEQFF | TGTGCCAGCAGTGCAGGGCGGATAAACAATGAGCAGTTCTTC
- | 13 | TRBJ2-5 | TRBV10-1 | - | CASSETGKETQYF | TGCGCCAGCAGTGAAACAGGGAAGGAGACCCAGTACTTC
- | 14 | TRBJ2-1 | TRBV19 | - | CASRGRGDYNEQFF | TGTGCCAGTAGGGGCAGGGGAGACTACAATGAGCAGTTCTTC
- | 13 | TRBJ2-7 | TRBV29-1 | - | CSVRVGLPYEQYF | TGCAGCGTTCGGGTCGGGTTACCCTACGAGCAGTACTTC
TRBD2 | 14 | TRBJ2-7 | TRBV29-1 | once | CSVVGLAGIYEQYF | TGCAGCGTTGTGGGACTAGCGGGAATCTACGAGCAGTACTTC
- | 14 | TRBJ1-2 | TRBV4-3 | - | CASSQVLGGRGYTF | TGCGCCAGCAGCCAAGTTTTAGGGGGTCGGGGCTACACCTTC
TRBD2 | 16 | TRBJ2-2 | TRBV7-3 | - | CASSLNSGTNTGELFF | TGTGCCAGCAGCTTGAATAGCGGGACAAACACCGGGGAGCTGTTTTTT
TRBD1 | 15 | TRBJ1-2 | TRBV11-2 | - | CASSSSPGTGSGYTF | TGTGCCAGCAGCTCAAGTCCCGGGACAGGGAGTGGCTACACCTTC
- | 13 | TRBJ1-1 | TRBV27 | - | CASSLSRNTEAFF | TGTGCCAGCAGTTTATCGCGGAACACTGAAGCTTTCTTT
TRBD1 | 15 | TRBJ2-7 | TRBV4-3 | - | CASSYMGQGHYEQYF | TGCGCCAGCAGCTACATGGGACAGGGCCACTACGAGCAGTACTTC
- | 13 | TRBJ1-2 | TRBV30 | - | CAWMQAGTFGYTF | TGTGCCTGGATGCAGGCAGGCACCTTTGGCTACACCTTC
- | 17 | TRBJ1-1 | TRBV9 | few | CASSVGGGVRMNTEAFF | TGTGCCAGCAGCGTAGGGGGCGGGGTGAGGATGAACACTGAAGCTTTCTTT
- | 14 | TRBJ2-5 | TRBV6-5 | - | CASSPLGPGETQYF | TGTGCCAGCAGTCCCCTGGGTCCCGGGGAGACCCAGTACTTC
TRBD2 | 14 | TRBJ2-7 | TRBV5-1 | - | CASSGGGASYEQYF | TGCGCCAGTTCCGGGGGGGGCGCATCCTACGAGCAGTACTTC
TRBD1 | 12 | TRBJ1-4 | TRBV4-3 | few | CASRGDREKLFF | TGCGCCAGCAGGGGGGACAGGGAAAAACTGTTTTTT
- | 13 | TRBJ1-1 | TRBV5-1 | few | CASSPGEVRRAFF | TGCGCCAGCAGCCCAGGGGAAGTTCGGAGAGCTTTCTTT
TRBD2 | 16 | TRBJ2-3 | TRBV14 | - | CASSLGLAGPTDTQYF | TGTGCCAGCAGCCTCGGACTAGCGGGGCCCACAGATACGCAGTATTTT
TRBD2 | 18 | TRBJ2-5 | TRBV5-4 | - | CASSPISISGGLGETQYF | TGTGCCAGCAGCCCGATTTCAATTAGCGGGGGGCTCGGAGAGACCCAGTACTTC
TRBD1 | 16 | TRBJ1-5 | TRBV6-1 | few | CASSEKGTGANQPQHF | TGTGCCAGCAGTGAAAAGGGGACAGGAGCTAATCAGCCCCAGCATTTT
TRBD1 | 13 | TRBJ1-5 | TRBV10-3 | - | CAISGTDNQPQHF | TGTGCCATCAGCGGGACAGACAATCAGCCCCAGCATTTT
- | 17 | TRBJ1-5 | TRBV7-9 | - | CASSTTGGGAGNQPQHF | TGTGCCAGCAGCACAACTGGGGGGGGCGCGGGCAATCAGCCCCAGCATTTT
TRBD1 | 15 | TRBJ2-7 | TRBV6-1 | - | CASSTRDRQVYEQYF | TGTGCCAGCAGTACCCGGGACAGACAAGTTTACGAGCAGTACTTC
- | 15 | TRBJ2-3 | TRBV4-3 | - | CASSQVGSGTDTQYF | TGCGCCAGCAGCCAAGTGGGTAGCGGCACAGATACGCAGTATTTT
- | 13 | TRBJ1-2 | TRBV27 | few | CASSFRDSRSYTF | TGTGCCAGCAGTTTCCGTGACAGCCGCAGCTACACCTTC
- | 13 | TRBJ1-4 | TRBV7-9 | - | CASSSSNNEKLFF | TGTGCCAGCAGCTCTAGTAATAATGAAAAACTGTTTTTT
- | 11 | TRBJ2-7 | TRBV28 | - | CASSLSREKYF | TGTGCCAGCAGTTTATCCCGCGAAAAGTACTTC
- | 13 | TRBJ2-7 | TRBV9 | - | CASSAGLVYEQYF | TGTGCCAGCAGCGCAGGACTCGTCTACGAGCAGTACTTC
TRBD1 | 14 | TRBJ1-6 | TRBV2 | - | CASSPGQGGSPLHF | TGTGCCAGCAGTCCGGGACAGGGTGGTTCACCCCTCCACTTT
TRBD1 | 13 | TRBJ1-1 | TRBV30 | - | CAWRSQGVGEAFF | TGTGCCTGGAGATCTCAGGGGGTGGGTGAAGCTTTCTTT
- | 17 | TRBJ1-1 | TRBV5-8 | - | CASSLALTSGTINEAFF | TGTGCCAGCAGCTTGGCACTAACTTCCGGGACAATAAATGAAGCTTTCTTT
- | 13 | TRBJ2-5 | TRBV2 | - | CASSGGFQETQYF | TGTGCCAGCAGTGGAGGTTTCCAAGAGACCCAGTACTTC
- | 13 | TRBJ1-5 | TRBV27 | - | CASSFGGNQPQHF | TGTGCCAGCAGTTTCGGAGGGAATCAGCCCCAGCATTTT
TRBD1 | 12 | TRBJ1-1 | TRBV29-1 | - | CSVWDRNTEAFF | TGCAGCGTCTGGGACAGAAACACTGAAGCTTTCTTT
- | 16 | TRBJ1-6 | TRBV30 | - | CACPGTDYGKRSPLHF | TGTGCCTGCCCCGGGACGGACTACGGGAAGAGATCACCCCTCCACTTT
TRBD1 | 16 | TRBJ1-2 | TRBV18 | - | CASSPTGGGTNYGYTF | TGTGCCAGCTCACCGACAGGGGGCGGAACTAACTATGGCTACACCTTC
- | 14 | TRBJ1-5 | TRBV18 | - | CASSPPTVVGPQHF | TGTGCCAGCTCACCACCAACAGTAGTTGGGCCCCAGCATTTT
- | 12 | TRBJ1-2 | TRBV27 | - | CASSGQNYGYTF | TGTGCCAGCAGCGGACAGAACTATGGCTACACCTTC
- | 16 | TRBJ1-2 | TRBV28 | - | CASSLIGTRRRYGYTF | TGTGCCAGCAGTTTAATAGGGACTCGCCGAAGGTATGGCTACACCTTC
TRBD2 | 14 | TRBJ2-3 | TRBV27 | few | CATTSGRRTDTQYF | TGTGCCACCACTAGCGGGAGAAGGACAGATACGCAGTATTTT
TRBD1 | 13 | TRBJ2-5 | TRBV18 | - | CASSPGQQETQYF | TGTGCCAGCTCACCGGGACAGCAAGAGACCCAGTACTTC
TRBD1 | 14 | TRBJ1-1 | TRBV29-1 | few | CSARDRDRWTEAFF | TGCAGCGCAAGAGATCGGGACAGATGGACTGAAGCTTTCTTT
- | 14 | TRBJ1-4 | TRBV5-5 | - | CASSLTVGSEKLFF | TGTGCCAGCAGCTTAACAGTGGGTTCTGAAAAACTGTTTTTT
- | 15 | TRBJ1-5 | TRBV2 | - | CASNMQGLAHQPQHF | TGTGCCAGCAATATGCAGGGTTTGGCCCATCAGCCCCAGCATTTT
- | 13 | TRBJ1-2 | TRBV19 | - | CASSPGMVYGYTF | TGTGCCAGTAGTCCAGGGATGGTCTATGGCTACACCTTC
- | 15 | TRBJ2-7 | TRBV4-2 | - | CASSPQWDTDYEQYF | TGTGCCAGCAGCCCGCAATGGGACACTGACTACGAGCAGTACTTC
TRBD2 | 17 | TRBJ2-1 | TRBV27 | - | CASSRGTSGGAYNEQFF | TGTGCCAGCAGTCGAGGGACTAGCGGGGGGGCCTACAATGAGCAGTTCTTC
- | 12 | TRBJ2-7 | TRBV28 | - | CASSYYRDEQYF | TGTGCCAGCAGTTATTACAGGGACGAGCAGTACTTC
TRBD2 | 15 | TRBJ2-1 | TRBV4-1 | - | CASSDSGTGYNEQFF | TGCGCCAGCAGCGATAGCGGGACCGGGTACAATGAGCAGTTCTTC
TRBD1 | 13 | TRBJ1-2 | TRBV6-4 | - | CASSRGTDYGYTF | TGTGCCAGCAGCCGTGGGACAGACTATGGCTACACCTTC